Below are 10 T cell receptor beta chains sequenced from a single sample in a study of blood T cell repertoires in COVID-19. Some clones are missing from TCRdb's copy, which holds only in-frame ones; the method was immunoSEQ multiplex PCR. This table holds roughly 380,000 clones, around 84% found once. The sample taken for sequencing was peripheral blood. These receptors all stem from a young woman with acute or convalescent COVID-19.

In DNA, the CDR3 is TGTGCCAGCGGTTATGGGGCAGGTAAGCCCCAGCATTTT. Its translation is CASGYGAGKPQHF. The gene calls are TRBV27 and TRBJ1-5, with D possibly matching TRBD1 (5 bases). Germline V gives CDR1 MNHEY, CDR2 SMNVEV (reference sequence). This CDR3 region has 13 residues. Deletions cut 8 bases from V and 8 bases from J, with 16 bases between.

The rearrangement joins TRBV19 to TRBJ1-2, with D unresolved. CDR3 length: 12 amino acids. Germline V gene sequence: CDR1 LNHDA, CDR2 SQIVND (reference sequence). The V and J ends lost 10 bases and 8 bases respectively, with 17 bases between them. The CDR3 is CATRVTQRGYTF. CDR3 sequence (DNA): TGTGCCACGAGGGTGACTCAACGGGGCTACACCTTC.

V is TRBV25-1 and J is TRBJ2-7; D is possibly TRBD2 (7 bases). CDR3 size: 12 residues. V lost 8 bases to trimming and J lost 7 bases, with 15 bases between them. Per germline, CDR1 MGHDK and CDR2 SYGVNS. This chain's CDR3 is CASSAGAGEQYF. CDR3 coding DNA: TGTGCCAGCTCTGCGGGGGCGGGGGAGCAGTACTTC.

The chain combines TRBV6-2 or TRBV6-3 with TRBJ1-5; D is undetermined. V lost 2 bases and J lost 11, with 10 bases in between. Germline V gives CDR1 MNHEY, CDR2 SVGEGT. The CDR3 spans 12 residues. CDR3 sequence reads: CASSYIAGAQHF. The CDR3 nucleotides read TGTGCCAGCAGTTACATAGCCGGAGCCCAGCATTTT.

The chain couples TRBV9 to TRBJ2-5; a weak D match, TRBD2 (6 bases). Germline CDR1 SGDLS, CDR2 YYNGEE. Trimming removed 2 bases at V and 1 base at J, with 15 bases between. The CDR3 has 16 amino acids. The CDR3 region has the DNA TGTGCCAGCAGCGTCAACCGCGGGGCTCCCCAAGAGACCCAGTACTTC. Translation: CASSVNRGAPQETQYF.

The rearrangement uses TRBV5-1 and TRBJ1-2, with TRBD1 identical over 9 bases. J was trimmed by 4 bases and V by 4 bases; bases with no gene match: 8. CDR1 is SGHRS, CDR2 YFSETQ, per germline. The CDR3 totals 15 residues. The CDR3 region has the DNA TGCGCCAGCAGCCCTCGGACAGGGGAGACCTATGGCTACACCTTC. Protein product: CASSPRTGETYGYTF.

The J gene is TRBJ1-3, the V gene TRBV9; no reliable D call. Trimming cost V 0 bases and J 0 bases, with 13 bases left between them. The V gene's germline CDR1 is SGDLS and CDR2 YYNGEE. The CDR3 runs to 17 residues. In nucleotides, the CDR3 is TGTGCCAGCAGCGTAGAGGGCGGGGTAAGCTCTGGAAACACCATATATTTT. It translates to CASSVEGGVSSGNTIYF.

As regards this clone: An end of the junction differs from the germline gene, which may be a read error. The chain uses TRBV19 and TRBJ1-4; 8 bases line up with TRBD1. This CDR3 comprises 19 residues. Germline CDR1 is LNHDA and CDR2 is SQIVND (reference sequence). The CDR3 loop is CASSKVVDRALPTDEKLFF. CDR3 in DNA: TGTGCCAGTAGTAAGGTTGTGGACAGGGCTTTACCAACTGATGAAAAACTGTTTTTT.

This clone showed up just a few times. The CDR3 protein is CASSLEDRERETQYF. The CDR3 DNA is TGTGCCAGCAGCTTGGAGGACAGGGAGCGAGAGACCCAGTACTTC. The genes are TRBV5-5 and TRBJ2-5; 8 bases align to TRBD1. Germline V lookup: CDR1 SGHKS, CDR2 YYEKEE (reference sequence). The CDR3 spans 15 residues. The V gene end was trimmed by 0 bases and the J gene end by 4 bases; junction bases not matched to a gene: 5.

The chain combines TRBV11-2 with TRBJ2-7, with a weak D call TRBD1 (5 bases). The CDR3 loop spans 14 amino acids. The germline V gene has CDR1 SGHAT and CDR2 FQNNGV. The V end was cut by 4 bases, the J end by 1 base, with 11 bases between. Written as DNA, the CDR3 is TGTGCCAGCAGCTGGTTTCAGGGATCCTACGAGCAGTACTTC. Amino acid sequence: CASSWFQGSYEQYF.